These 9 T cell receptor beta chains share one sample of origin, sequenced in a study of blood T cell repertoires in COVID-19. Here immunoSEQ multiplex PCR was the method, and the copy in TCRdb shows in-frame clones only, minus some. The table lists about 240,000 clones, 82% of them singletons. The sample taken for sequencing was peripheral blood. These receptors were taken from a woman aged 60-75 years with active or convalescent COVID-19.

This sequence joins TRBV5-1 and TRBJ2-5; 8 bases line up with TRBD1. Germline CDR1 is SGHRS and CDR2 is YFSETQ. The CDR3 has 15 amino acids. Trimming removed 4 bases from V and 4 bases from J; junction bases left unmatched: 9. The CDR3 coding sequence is TGCGCCAGCAGCCCAGGGACAGGTTGGGCAGAGACCCAGTACTTC. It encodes CASSPGTGWAETQYF.

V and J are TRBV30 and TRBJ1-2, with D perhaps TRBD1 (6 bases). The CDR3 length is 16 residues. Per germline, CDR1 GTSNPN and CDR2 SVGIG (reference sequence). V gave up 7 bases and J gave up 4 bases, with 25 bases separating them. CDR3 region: CAFLDRRRSTGYGYTF. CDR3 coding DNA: TGTGCCTTCCTCGACAGGAGAAGGTCTACTGGCTATGGCTACACCTTC.

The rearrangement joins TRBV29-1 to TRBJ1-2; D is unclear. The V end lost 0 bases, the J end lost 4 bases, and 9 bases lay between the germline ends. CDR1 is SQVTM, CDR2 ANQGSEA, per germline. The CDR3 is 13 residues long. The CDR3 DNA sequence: TGCAGCGTTGAAGATCTCAGGTTCTATGGCTACACCTTC. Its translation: CSVEDLRFYGYTF.

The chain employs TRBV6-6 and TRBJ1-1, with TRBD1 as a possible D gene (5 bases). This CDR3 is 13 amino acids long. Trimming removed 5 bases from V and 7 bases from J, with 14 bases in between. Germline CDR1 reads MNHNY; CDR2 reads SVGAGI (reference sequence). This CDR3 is CASSNSGQGEAFF. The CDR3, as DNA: TGTGCCAGCAGTAATTCAGGGCAGGGTGAAGCTTTCTTT.

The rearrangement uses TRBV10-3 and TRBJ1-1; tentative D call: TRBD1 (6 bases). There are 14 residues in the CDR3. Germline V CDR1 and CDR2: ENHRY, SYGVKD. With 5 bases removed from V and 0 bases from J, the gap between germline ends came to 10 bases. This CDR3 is CAISNRELNTEAFF. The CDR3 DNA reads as TGTGCCATCAGTAACAGGGAACTGAACACTGAAGCTTTCTTT.

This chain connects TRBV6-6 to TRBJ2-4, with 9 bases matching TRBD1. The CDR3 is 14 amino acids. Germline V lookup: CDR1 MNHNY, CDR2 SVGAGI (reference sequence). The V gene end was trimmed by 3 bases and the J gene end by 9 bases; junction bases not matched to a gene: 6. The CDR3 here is CASSYRPGQGIQYF. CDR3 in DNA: TGTGCCAGCAGTTATCGACCGGGACAGGGCATTCAGTACTTC.

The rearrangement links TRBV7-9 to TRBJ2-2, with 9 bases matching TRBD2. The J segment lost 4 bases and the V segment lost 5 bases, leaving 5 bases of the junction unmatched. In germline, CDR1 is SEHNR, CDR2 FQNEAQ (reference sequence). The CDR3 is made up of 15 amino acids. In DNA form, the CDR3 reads TGTGCCAGCAGCACTTTAGCGGGAGTCACCGGGGAGCTGTTTTTT. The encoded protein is CASSTLAGVTGELFF.

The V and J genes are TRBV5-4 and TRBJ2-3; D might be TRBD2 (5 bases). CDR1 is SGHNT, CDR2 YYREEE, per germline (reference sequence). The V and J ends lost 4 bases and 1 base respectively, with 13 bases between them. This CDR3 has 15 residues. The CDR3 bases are TGTGCCAGCAGCCCCCTTTGGCGGGGCACAGATACGCAGTATTTT. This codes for CASSPLWRGTDTQYF. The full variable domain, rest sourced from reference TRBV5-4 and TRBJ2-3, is ETGVTQSPTHLIKTRGQQVTLRCSSQSGHNTVSWYQQALGQGPQFIFQYYREEENGRGNFPPRFSGLQFPNYSSELNVNALELDDSALYLCASSPLWRGTDTQYFGPGTRLTVL.

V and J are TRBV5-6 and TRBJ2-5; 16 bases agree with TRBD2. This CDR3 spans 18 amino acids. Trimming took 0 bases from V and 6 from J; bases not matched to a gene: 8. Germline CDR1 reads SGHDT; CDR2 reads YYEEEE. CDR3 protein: CASSLAGLAGGSLQTQYF. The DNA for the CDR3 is TGTGCCAGCAGCTTGGCGGGACTAGCGGGGGGGAGCTTACAGACCCAGTACTTC.